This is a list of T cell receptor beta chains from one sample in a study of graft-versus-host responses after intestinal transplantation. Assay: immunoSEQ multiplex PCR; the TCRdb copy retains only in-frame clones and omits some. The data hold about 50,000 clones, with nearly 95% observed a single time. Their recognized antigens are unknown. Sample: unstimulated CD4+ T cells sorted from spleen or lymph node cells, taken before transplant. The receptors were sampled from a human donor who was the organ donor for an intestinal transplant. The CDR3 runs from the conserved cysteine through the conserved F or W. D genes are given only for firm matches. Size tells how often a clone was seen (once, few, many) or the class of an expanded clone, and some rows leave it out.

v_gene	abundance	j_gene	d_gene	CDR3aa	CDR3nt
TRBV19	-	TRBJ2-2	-	CASSIEASNTGELFF	TGTGCCAGTAGTATCGAGGCATCGAACACCGGGGAGCTGTTTTTT
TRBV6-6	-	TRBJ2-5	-	CASSYAGQQETQYF	TGTGCCAGCAGTTACGCGGGACAACAAGAGACCCAGTACTTC
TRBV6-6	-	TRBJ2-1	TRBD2	CASTTSGRATYNEQFF	TGTGCCAGCACTACTAGCGGGAGGGCCACATACAATGAGCAGTTCTTC
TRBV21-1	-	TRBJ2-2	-	CASSKLEREGTGELFF	TGTGCCAGCAGCAAATTGGAGCGGGAGGGCACCGGGGAGCTGTTTTTT
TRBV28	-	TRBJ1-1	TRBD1	CASSPAAGQGEAQAFF	TGTGCCAGCAGTCCAGCCGCTGGACAGGGGGAAGCGCAAGCTTTCTTT
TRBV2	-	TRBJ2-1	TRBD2	CASSPWVTSASSYNEQFF	TGTGCCAGCAGCCCGTGGGTTACTAGCGCTAGCTCCTACAATGAGCAGTTCTTC
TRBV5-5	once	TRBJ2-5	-	CASSSQETQYF	TGTGCCAGCAGCTCTCAAGAGACCCAGTACTTC
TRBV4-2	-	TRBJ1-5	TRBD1	CASSLTGAAPQHF	TGTGCCAGCAGCCTCACAGGGGCCGCGCCCCAGCATTTT
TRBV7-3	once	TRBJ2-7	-	CASSLGGTTYEQYF	TGTGCCAGCAGCTTAGGCGGGACCACCTACGAGCAGTACTTC
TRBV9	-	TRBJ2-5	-	CASSVGPQAETQYF	TGTGCCAGCAGCGTAGGTCCTCAAGCAGAGACCCAGTACTTC
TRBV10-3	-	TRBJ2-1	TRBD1	CAISESRQGRDEQFF	TGTGCCATCAGTGAGTCGAGACAGGGAAGGGATGAGCAGTTCTTC
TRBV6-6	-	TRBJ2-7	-	CASSYAGDITYEQYF	TGTGCCAGCAGTTACGCGGGGGACATCACCTACGAGCAGTACTTC
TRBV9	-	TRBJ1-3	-	CASSVGGGFSGNTIYF	TGTGCCAGCAGCGTAGGAGGGGGATTCTCTGGAAACACCATATATTTT
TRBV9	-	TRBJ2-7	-	CASSVEPGSSYEQYF	TGTGCCAGCAGCGTAGAGCCGGGGTCCTCCTACGAGCAGTACTTC
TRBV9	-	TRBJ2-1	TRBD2	CASSVAGAGDSYNEQFF	TGTGCCAGCAGCGTAGCCGGGGCGGGAGATTCCTACAATGAGCAGTTCTTC
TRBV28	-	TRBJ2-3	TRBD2	CASNKRDTDTQYF	TGTGCCAGCAATAAGCGGGACACAGATACGCAGTATTTT
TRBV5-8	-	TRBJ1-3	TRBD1	CASSLNRGSGNTIYF	TGTGCCAGCAGCTTGAACAGGGGCTCTGGAAACACCATATATTTT
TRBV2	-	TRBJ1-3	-	CASSRDNSGNTIYF	TGTGCCAGCAGTCGTGACAACTCTGGAAACACCATATATTTT
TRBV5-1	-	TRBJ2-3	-	CASSFRVGDTQYF	TGCGCCAGCAGCTTTCGGGTCGGCGATACGCAGTATTTT
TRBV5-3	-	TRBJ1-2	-	CASSNQNRANYGYTF	TGTGCCAGCAGCAACCAAAACAGGGCTAACTATGGCTACACCTTC
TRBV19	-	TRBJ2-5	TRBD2	CASRASGSAETQYF	TGTGCCAGTAGGGCTAGCGGGAGTGCAGAGACCCAGTACTTC
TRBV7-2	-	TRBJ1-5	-	CASSSPRGQAQHF	TGTGCCAGCAGCTCTCCCCGAGGTCAGGCCCAGCATTTT
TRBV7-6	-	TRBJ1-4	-	CASSAGLRGTNEKLFF	TGTGCCAGCAGTGCCGGGTTACGGGGCACTAATGAAAAACTGTTTTTT